This TCR beta chain was captured in a study of blood T cell repertoires in COVID-19. Study-level background: Spain, Italy and the United States supplied samples that represented acute and convalescent COVID-19. The analysed material was cDNA or gDNA that came from T cells, B-cell-depleted T cells, or PBMCs.

V lost 4 bases, J lost 4 bases, and 12 bases stayed unmatched. CDR1 and CDR2 from the germline V gene are MGHRA and YSYEKL. This CDR3 is 17 amino acids long. The protocol was immunoSEQ multiplex PCR, while the TCRdb copy is restricted to in-frame clones and leaves out a portion. The sample has roughly 290,000 clones, around 90% seen once. Those who participated ranged in age from about 18 to 95 years and resided in about two dozen US areas. Cohort 3 donors were reported recovered after two negative PCRs, clearance, or symptom resolution. The source is a woman aged 40 to 50 who had recovered from COVID-19. The sequenced sample consisted of PBMCs or T cells enriched from blood (not recorded which). This chain uses TRBV4-1 with TRBJ2-7, with 11 bases aligning to TRBD2. CDR3: CASSLHPGLAEGYEQYF. CDR3 DNA: TGCGCCAGCAGCCTCCACCCGGGACTAGCGGAAGGGTACGAGCAGTACTTC.